This section outlines one T cell receptor beta chain sequence together with its context. Its antigen is currently unknown. Produced via immunoSEQ multiplex PCR; TCRdb's table is partial and in-frame only. Found here are just under 100,000 clones, about 88% of them singletons; the top ten hold 2.8%. This sample was taken from a study of T cell responses to AZD1222 COVID-19 vaccine. At the level of the study: It was second doses at about 4 or about 12 weeks that were pooled.

The CDR3 spans 14 residues. Germline V gene sequence: CDR1 SGHRS, CDR2 YFSETQ. V gave up 4 bases and J gave up 3 bases, with 12 bases separating them. Study-wide findings and caveats: Dominant at 160-218 and 743-854, vaccine-associated CD4 TCRs also spanned spike. Repertoire sampling occurred only after the peak T cell response. Unmutated variant regions reportedly attract nearly half of all spike-specific TCRs.

The chain uses TRBV5-1 and TRBJ2-3, with D perhaps TRBD1 (6 bases). The sample in question was peripheral blood, obtained on day 0 of AZD1222 vaccination. The origin of this receptor is an adult in good health. CDR3 residues: CASSTGSHTDTQYF. DNA for the CDR3: TGCGCCAGCAGCACAGGGTCGCATACAGATACGCAGTATTTT.